The 19 T cell receptor beta chains below were found in one sample sequenced in a study of blood T cell repertoires in COVID-19 (dated by TCRdb to the early 2020s). To prepare the library, the immunoSEQ multiplex PCR assay was applied. The table comes from immuneACCESS by way of TCRdb, which keeps in-frame sequences with V and J called. Part of the clones is missing from these tables; in studies checked, under half for an unresolved V gene and the rest for unknown reasons. This sample lists about 160,000 clones; about 87% were detected once. Approximately 0.6% of the sample is taken by the ten largest. Sequencing input: peripheral blood. The source of these receptors is a man aged 55 to 69 with COVID-19, enrolled during active disease.

V gene TRBV3-1 (or the pseudogene TRBV3-2) combines with J gene TRBJ2-1; tentative D call: TRBD1 (6 bases). The ends were cut back, 3 bases at V and 5 bases at J, with 8 bases in the middle. Germline V gene data show CDR1 as LGHDT and CDR2 as YNNKEL (reference sequence). This CDR3 has 13 amino acids. The CDR3 region is CASSQQGNNEQFF. In nucleotides, the CDR3 is TGTGCCAGCAGCCAGCAGGGGAACAATGAGCAGTTCTTC.

About this clone itself: This sample also contains other DNA sequences that code for the same CDR3. The rearrangement joins TRBV4-3 to TRBJ1-5, with a weak D call TRBD1 (6 bases). CDR1 is LGHNA and CDR2 is YSLEER in the germline V gene. V was cut by 1 base and J by 2 bases, with 6 bases left in between. The CDR3 is 14 amino acids. In nucleotides, the CDR3 is TGCGCCAGCAGCCAAGGACAGGGCAATCAGCCCCAGCATTTT. It is translated as CASSQGQGNQPQHF.

The V and J genes are TRBV18 and TRBJ1-1, with D unresolved. Trimming left V 0 bases short and J 2 bases short, with 10 bases between. This CDR3 is 15 amino acids long. The germline gives CDR1 KGHSH, CDR2 LQKENI. The chain's CDR3 is CASSPPLSINTEAFF. The CDR3 bases are TGTGCCAGCTCACCACCGCTAAGTATAAACACTGAAGCTTTCTTT.

This rearrangement joins TRBV24-1 to TRBJ2-1; 9 bases agree with TRBD1. Germline CDR1 is KGHDR and CDR2 is SFDVKD. With V trimmed by 5 bases and J by 3 bases, 4 bases remained unmatched. The CDR3 loop spans 15 amino acids. Here the CDR3 DNA reads TGTGCCACCAGTGGTTGGACAGGGGACTACAATGAGCAGTTCTTC. It encodes CATSGWTGDYNEQFF.

CDR3 sequence: CASSFLQYHQGNQPQHF. The CDR3 nucleotides read TGTGCCAGCAGTTTTCTACAATATCACCAGGGGAATCAGCCCCAGCATTTT. The chain recombines TRBV28 with TRBJ1-5; possible D gene TRBD1, 6 bases. Per the germline V gene, CDR1 is MDHEN and CDR2 is SYDVKM. The CDR3 spans 17 residues. Trimming cost V 3 bases and J 4 bases, with 19 bases left between them.

This chain joins TRBV6-5 and TRBJ2-1, with unresolved D. The V and J ends lost 4 bases and 7 bases respectively, with 14 bases between them. Germline CDR1 reads MNHEY; CDR2 reads SVGAGI. This CDR3 has 14 amino acids. The chain's CDR3 is CASSFTAFLNEQFF. The CDR3 bases are TGTGCCAGCAGTTTTACAGCTTTTCTGAATGAGCAGTTCTTC.

The J gene is TRBJ2-1, the V gene TRBV15; 10 bases agree with TRBD2. CDR1 and CDR2 (germline): LNHNV, YYDKDF (reference sequence). The CDR3 spans 15 residues. J gave up 4 bases and V 1 base, and 1 base lay outside the gene matches. In DNA form, the CDR3 reads TGTGCCACCAGCAGAGCACTAGCGGGGTACAATGAGCAGTTCTTC. It translates to CATSRALAGYNEQFF. Variable domain in full (rest from reference TRBV15 and TRBJ2-1): DAMVIQNPRYQVTQFGKPVTLSCSQTLNHNVMYWYQQKSSQAPKLLFHYYDKDFNNEADTPDNFQSRRPNTSFCFLDIRSPGLGDTAMYLCATSRALAGYNEQFFGPGTRLTVL.

The chain employs TRBV28 and TRBJ2-7, with 7 nucleotides matching TRBD1. Germline V gene sequence: CDR1 MDHEN, CDR2 SYDVKM. V dropped 4 bases and J dropped 5; count of bases not matched to a gene: 8. The CDR3 is 14 amino acids. CDR3 residues: CASSSSYRGHEQYF. The CDR3 DNA reads as TGTGCCAGCAGTTCGAGTTACAGGGGCCACGAGCAGTACTTC.

J is TRBJ2-3 and V is TRBV10-3; 9 bases are a match to TRBD2. CDR1 and CDR2 (germline): ENHRY, SYGVKD. The CDR3 is made up of 13 amino acids. V lost 11 bases, J lost 4 bases, and 7 bases stayed unmatched. In nucleotides, the CDR3 is TGTGCCCAGGCGGGGGGGCCCTCAGATACGCAGTATTTT. Protein product: CAQAGGPSDTQYF.

The chain links TRBV3-1 (or the pseudogene TRBV3-2) to TRBJ2-3, with D perhaps TRBD2 (7 bases). Trimming removed 4 bases from V and 0 bases from J, with 17 bases in between. The CDR3 length is 17 residues. CDR1 LGHDT and CDR2 YNNKEL come from the germline V gene (reference sequence). The CDR3 region is CASSLTGGAISTDTQYF. The CDR3 DNA reads as TGTGCCAGCAGCCTCACTGGGGGGGCGATTAGCACAGATACGCAGTATTTT.

This sequence joins TRBV6-5 and TRBJ2-3; D is possibly TRBD1 (5 bases). The germline CDR1 and CDR2 sequences are MNHEY and SVGAGI. CDR3 length: 13 amino acids. V shed 6 bases and J shed 8 bases, with 15 bases lying between them. The DNA of the CDR3 is TGTGCCAGCAGGGCCCAGGGTCTGGGTACGCAGTATTTT. Amino acid sequence: CASRAQGLGTQYF.

The chain carries TRBV24-1 and TRBJ2-2; a possible D gene is TRBD2 (6 bases). The CDR3 runs to 16 residues. Germline-derived CDR1 and CDR2 are KGHDR and SFDVKD. Between the trimmed V and J ends, which lost 0 bases and 0 bases, there was a span of 7 bases. The chain's CDR3 is CATSDLGGSNTGELFF. The CDR3 nucleotides read TGTGCCACCAGTGATTTGGGAGGGTCGAACACCGGGGAGCTGTTTTTT.

The chain couples TRBV11-3 to TRBJ1-6; 7 nucleotides match TRBD1. J was trimmed by 10 bases and V by 4 bases; bases with no gene match: 4. CDR3 length equals 13 residues. Germline lookup yields CDR1 SGHNT and CDR2 YENEEA. CDR3 sequence reads: CASSSEGGSPLHF. The CDR3 coding sequence is TGTGCCAGCAGCTCAGAAGGGGGCTCACCCCTCCACTTT.

This sequence joins TRBV7-6 and TRBJ2-7, with a possible D match to TRBD1 (5 bases). The germline CDR1 and CDR2 sequences are SGHVS and FNYEAQ. V was pared by 2 bases and J by 7 bases, with 15 bases between. The CDR3 extends over 14 amino acids. CDR3 bases: TGTGCCAGCAGCTTAATCAGGGAAGACCGTGAGCAGTACTTC. It yields the protein CASSLIREDREQYF.

The V and J genes are TRBV18 and TRBJ2-5, with TRBD1 as a possible D gene (5 bases). V was trimmed by 2 bases and J by 2 bases, leaving 12 bases between them. In germline, CDR1 is KGHSH, CDR2 LQKENI. The length of the CDR3 is 15 residues. The CDR3: CASSPNRAGQETQYF. DNA for the CDR3: TGTGCCAGCTCACCAAATCGGGCAGGGCAAGAGACCCAGTACTTC.

The genes are TRBV3-1 (or the pseudogene TRBV3-2) and TRBJ2-5, with D tentatively TRBD2 (5 bases). The V gene lost 4 bases and the J gene lost 0 bases, with 15 bases spanning the gap. Germline V gene data show CDR1 as LGHDT and CDR2 as YNNKEL (reference sequence). The CDR3 sequence is 16 residues long. The CDR3 spells CASSPGVGGDQETQYF. DNA for the CDR3: TGTGCCAGCAGCCCCGGGGTTGGCGGTGACCAAGAGACCCAGTACTTC.

The V call is TRBV11-2, the J call TRBJ1-1; D not resolved. Germline lookup yields CDR1 SGHAT and CDR2 FQNNGV. The CDR3 covers 14 residues. V was trimmed by 3 bases and J by 0 bases, leaving 8 bases between them. CDR3 DNA sequence: TGTGCCAGCAGCTTCTCAGGCATGAACACTGAAGCTTTCTTT. This gives the protein CASSFSGMNTEAFF.

This clone was counted a few times. This chain links TRBV7-2 with TRBJ1-2, with 7 nucleotides matching TRBD1. This CDR3 spans 15 amino acids. Unmatched junction bases numbered 13, after V lost 5 bases and J lost 7 bases. Germline loops: CDR1 SGHTA, CDR2 FQGNSA. The CDR3 nucleotides read TGTGCCAGCAGCCCCCGGGAGGGGGCGCTTATTGGCTACACCTTC. Its translation is CASSPREGALIGYTF.

This chain uses TRBV29-1 with TRBJ1-5; tentative D call: TRBD1 (6 bases). Trimming cost V 5 bases and J 6 bases, with 26 bases left between them. The CDR3 runs 17 residues. CDR1 is SQVTM and CDR2 is ANQGSEA in the germline V gene. CDR3 sequence: CSVRSGHATGYSQPQHF. In DNA form, the CDR3 reads TGCAGCGTTCGTTCAGGACATGCGACAGGATACTCTCAGCCCCAGCATTTT.